This T cell receptor (beta chain) was recorded in a study of cytomegalovirus exposure and HLA in healthy donors. Study-wide points: Reports credit the classifier with highly specific, highly sensitive diagnosis of cytomegalovirus status. Some TCR beta chains (approximately 180 of them) were listed as cytomegalovirus-associated. Later analysis associated a missense DCLRE1C variant with TCR beta V- and J-gene trimming. TCR beta V segments were, for the most part, productive about 87% or about 30% of the time in an earlier analysis.

For this clone: What it binds is not known.

It was with 60 Vbeta and 13 Jbeta primers that the PCR ran. The method was immunoSEQ multiplex PCR; TCRdb's version includes in-frame clones alone and lacks a portion of them. Altogether 96,000 or so clones are present, 65% to 85% being singletons, with the ten largest covering approximately 3.2%. Germline assignment: CDR1 LGHNT and CDR2 FRNRAP. The CDR3 is 16 residues long. The junction had 7 bases not matched to a gene; V was cut back by 0 bases and J by 3 bases. The source of this sequence is a female donor in good health and CMV-seropositive. Sequencing used PBMCs. The rearrangement links TRBV12-5 to TRBJ2-7; the match to TRBD2 covers 8 bases. This CDR3 reads CASGLVPGGRYYEQYF. DNA of the CDR3: TGTGCTAGTGGTTTGGTACCGGGAGGGAGATACTACGAGCAGTACTTC.